This T cell receptor beta chain was documented in a study of cytomegalovirus exposure and HLA in healthy donors. Findings of the study overall: Data from an earlier analysis indicated that most TCR beta V segments were productive either about 87% or about 30% of the time. The study had only CMV serostatus as immune exposure information.

Both 60 Vbeta primers and 13 Jbeta primers went into the PCR. This table comes from immunoSEQ multiplex PCR, and its TCRdb copy is limited to in-frame clones, with some not included. This table holds roughly 250,000 clones, about four fifths found once. Each of the donors was a healthy bone marrow donor. Trimming at V came to 0 bases and at J to 5 bases, leaving 11 bases not matched to a gene. There are 18 residues in the CDR3. CDR1 SGHDT and CDR2 YYEEEE come from the germline V gene. With regard to this clone: What it recognizes is unknown.

V is TRBV5-6 and J is TRBJ2-2; TRBD2 aligns across 9 bases. Source material: PBMCs. The clonotype was recovered from a girl aged 2-10 years in good health and CMV-seronegative. The CDR3 protein is CASSLGLAGRGATGELFF. CDR3 sequence (DNA): TGTGCCAGCAGCTTGGGGCTAGCGGGGAGAGGAGCGACCGGGGAGCTGTTTTTT.